The present T cell receptor (beta chain) was sequenced within a study of blood T cell repertoires in COVID-19. Study as a whole: The study drew acute and convalescent COVID-19 samples from the United States, Italy and Spain. PBMCs, B-cell-depleted T cells, or T cells were the source of the cDNA or gDNA that made up the material.

CDR1 is SGHRS and CDR2 is YFSETQ in the germline V gene. This CDR3 is built from 15 residues. V shed 0 bases and J 7 bases; nucleotides not matched to a gene: 3. In the study's own analysis: Nucleated cell number was recorded as an estimate derived from reference gene primer amplification. Repertoires were generated with immunoSEQ multiplex PCR, while TCRdb's copy carries only in-frame clones and drops some. That table is the source of V, J and clone size, and D and trimming were worked out from the DNA. The top ten clones hold roughly 3.4% of a sample with roughly 190,000 clones, more than 75% of them seen once.

The chain has TRBV5-1 and TRBJ2-7; 14 nucleotides match TRBD2. The sample taken for sequencing was peripheral blood. The clonotype comes from a man in his 70s with acute or convalescent COVID-19. Here the CDR3 DNA reads TGCGCCAGCAGCTTGGAGGGGACTAGCGGGGGAGAGCAGTACTTC. Residues: CASSLEGTSGGEQYF.